This T cell receptor beta chain was profiled in a study of blood T cell repertoires in COVID-19. Across the study: The origin of the acute and convalescent COVID-19 samples was the United States, Italy and Spain.

The authors' processing: Amplification with reference gene primers provided the estimates of nucleated cell counts. Assay used: immunoSEQ multiplex PCR; TCRdb lists only in-frame clones, some missing. The D gene and trimming were derived from the DNA, and the V and J assignments and clone size from that table. The sample includes 140,000 to 150,000 clones, roughly 87% of them seen just once. CDR1 SGHVS and CDR2 FQNEAQ come from the germline V gene. The length of the CDR3 is 15 residues. The V segment lost 3 bases and the J segment 7 bases; nucleotides outside the gene matches: 5. Participants, roughly 18 to 90 years old, spanned approximately 25 US areas. In assigning cohorts, the study relied on participant-reported clinical history.

This TCR was sampled from a woman aged 40 to 50 who had been exposed to COVID-19. Sequenced material: PBMCs or T cells enriched from blood (not recorded which). The chain couples TRBV7-8 to TRBJ1-6; 8 nucleotides align to TRBD1. CDR3 DNA sequence: TGTGCCAGCAGCTTCCAGGGGGCGCGGAATTCACCCCTCCACTTT. It translates to CASSFQGARNSPLHF.